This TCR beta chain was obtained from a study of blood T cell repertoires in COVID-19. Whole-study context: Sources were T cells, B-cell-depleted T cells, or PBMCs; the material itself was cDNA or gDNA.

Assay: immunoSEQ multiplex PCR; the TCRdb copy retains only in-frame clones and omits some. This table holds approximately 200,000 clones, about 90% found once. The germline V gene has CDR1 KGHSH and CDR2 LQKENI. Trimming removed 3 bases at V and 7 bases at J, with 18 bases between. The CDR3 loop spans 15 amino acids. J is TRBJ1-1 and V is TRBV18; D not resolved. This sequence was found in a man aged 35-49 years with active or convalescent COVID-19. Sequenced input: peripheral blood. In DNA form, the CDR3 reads TGTGCCAGCTCACCTTCATTGGGCTACGGCAGTGAAGCTTTCTTT. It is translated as CASSPSLGYGSEAFF.